The 14 T cell receptor beta chains reported below all come from one sample, sequenced in a study of liver allograft versus peripheral blood T cells. Whole-study context: The study compared liver allograft T cell receptor repertoires against peripheral blood repertoires of liver transplant recipients.

Each CDR3 protein is one row after TCRdb ran MiXCR on the reads. Of approximately 1,000 distinct CDR3 sequences detected, 16% appear once; the ten largest clones hold about 14%. All receptors derive from a human patient who had a liver transplant. The graft donor may account for some of the T cells.

By sample fraction, this clonotype is medium-sized. The chain couples TRBV12-3 or TRBV12-4 to TRBJ1-6; D might be TRBD1 (6 bases). The V end was cut by 7 bases, the J end by 5 bases, with 15 bases between. This CDR3 comprises 15 residues. CDR3 protein: CASKGDPGDNSPLHF. CDR3 nucleotides: TGTGCCAGCAAGGGGGACCCCGGGGATAATTCACCCCTCCACTTT.

This clonotype was observed a single time. The chain is built from TRBV29-1 and TRBJ1-2; 10 bases match TRBD1. The CDR3 is 12 amino acids. Trimming cost V 5 bases and J 6 bases; bases outside gene matches: 3. Germline CDR1 and CDR2: SQVTM and ANQGSEA. The CDR3 bases are TGCAGCGTTACGGGACAGGGGCATGGCTACACCTTC. It translates to CSVTGQGHGYTF. The full variable domain, with the rest looked up from reference TRBV29-1 and TRBJ1-2, is SAVISQKPSRDICQRGTSLTIQCQVDSQVTMMFWYRQQPGQSLTLIATANQGSEATYESGFVIDKFPISRPNLTFSTLTVSNMSPEDSSIYLCSVTGQGHGYTFGSGTRLTVV.

Judged by abundance, this clonotype is large (0.1 to 1%). The rearrangement joins TRBV7-2 to TRBJ1-4, with no clear D. The CDR3 has 13 amino acids. Germline V gives CDR1 SGHTA, CDR2 FQGNSA. V was trimmed by 5 bases and J by 5 bases, leaving 9 bases between them. The CDR3 nucleotides are TGTGCCAGCAGCGCCGAGTTAAATGAAAAACTGTTTTTT. Translation: CASSAELNEKLFF.

This clonotype showed up just a few times. This chain links TRBV7-3 with TRBJ2-2; TRBD2 might be the D (5 bases). Trimming took off 5 bases at V and 0 bases at J, with 10 bases between the two ends. CDR1 is SGHTA and CDR2 is FQGTGA in the germline V gene. The length of the CDR3 is 15 residues. In DNA, the CDR3 is TGTGCCAGCAGCCCGGGGTCCGCGAACACCGGGGAGCTGTTTTTT. This encodes CASSPGSANTGELFF.

The CDR3 protein is CASRDRGMKYEKLFF. CDR3 bases: TGTGCCAGCAGGGACAGGGGGATGAAATATGAAAAACTGTTTTTT. This chain connects TRBV2 to TRBJ1-4; 10 bases map to TRBD1. This CDR3 region has 15 residues. J lost 6 bases, V lost 6 bases, and 7 bases had no gene match. CDR1 and CDR2 from the germline V gene are SNHLY and FYNNEI.

Within the sample, this clonotype is large. The chain uses TRBV28 and TRBJ1-2; perhaps TRBD1 as D (5 bases). CDR1 is MDHEN, CDR2 SYDVKM, per germline. This CDR3 contains 13 residues. The ends were cut back, 4 bases at V and 10 bases at J, with 16 bases in the middle. The CDR3 DNA sequence: TGTGCCAGCAGTTCACCTACGGGGCTGAACTACACCTTC. Protein: CASSSPTGLNYTF.

V is TRBV29-1 and J is TRBJ1-1; D remains ambiguous. In germline, CDR1 is SQVTM, CDR2 ANQGSEA. The germline V and J ends were trimmed by 7 bases and 0 bases, with 12 bases remaining between them. This CDR3 has 13 amino acids. The CDR3 sequence: CSALKPMNTEAFF. As DNA, the CDR3 is TGCAGCGCTTTAAAGCCCATGAACACTGAAGCTTTCTTT.

By frequency in the sample, this clonotype is medium-sized. The chain links TRBV20-1 to TRBJ1-5; D gene ambiguous. V lost 3 bases, J lost 6 bases, and 12 bases lay in between. This CDR3 is built from 13 residues. Germline CDR1 reads DFQATT; CDR2 reads SNEGSKA (reference sequence). For the CDR3, the DNA is TGCAGTGCTAGGCCCGACACGTTTCAGCCCCAGCATTTT. This translates into CSARPDTFQPQHF.

This clonotype has a handful of counts. V usage is TRBV11-2 and J usage is TRBJ1-1, with D perhaps TRBD1 (5 bases). CDR1 is SGHAT and CDR2 is FQNNGV in the germline V gene. The CDR3 is made up of 14 amino acids. V was shortened by 0 bases and J by 11 bases, with 16 bases between the two germline ends. The CDR3 bases are TGTGCCAGCAGCTTAGAGGGGAGCGGGGCGTTCGCTTTCTTT. It translates to CASSLEGSGAFAFF. Supplemented by reference TRBV11-2 and TRBJ1-1, the full variable domain reads EAGVAQSPRYKIIEKRQSVAFWCNPISGHATLYWYQQILGQGPKLLIQFQNNGVVDDSQLPKDRFSAERLKGVDSTLKIQPAKLEDSAVYLCASSLEGSGAFAFFGQGTRLTVV.

This clonotype is deemed large. The V and J genes are TRBV10-3 and TRBJ2-7, with unresolved D. The CDR3 spans 11 residues. Germline lookup yields CDR1 ENHRY and CDR2 SYGVKD. V dropped 10 bases and J dropped 5 bases, with 12 bases sitting between them. CDR3 sequence: CASGPGNEQYF. Written as DNA, the CDR3 is TGTGCCAGCGGACCAGGTAACGAGCAGTACTTC.

This clonotype counts as large (0.1 to 1%). The J gene is TRBJ1-1, the V gene TRBV6-2 or TRBV6-3; TRBD1 might be the D (5 bases). The germline V gene has CDR1 MNHEY and CDR2 SVGEGT. The CDR3 sequence is 12 residues long. V was trimmed by 6 bases and J by 5 bases, leaving 10 bases between them. The CDR3 nucleotides are TGTGCCAGCAGGGGCTGGGGGACTGAAGCTTTCTTT. Encoded protein: CASRGWGTEAFF.

Relative to its sample, this clonotype is large (0.1 to 1%). The CDR3 spells CASSQGQGVSPLHF. In DNA form, the CDR3 reads TGTGCCAGCAGCCAGGGACAGGGGGTTTCACCCCTCCACTTT. The chain recombines TRBV7-9 with TRBJ1-6; the match to TRBD1 covers 11 bases. The trim removed 5 bases at V and 9 bases at J, leaving 3 bases unmatched. CDR3 size: 14 residues. Germline V gene sequence: CDR1 SEHNR, CDR2 FQNEAQ (reference sequence).

For this clonotype: A far larger clone lies a single base away; this is likely a read error. This sequence joins TRBV6-5 and TRBJ1-2; D might be TRBD1 (6 bases). Germline assignment: CDR1 MNHEY and CDR2 SVGAGI. The CDR3 extends over 11 amino acids. CDR3 nucleotide sequence: TGTGCCAGCAGTGGGGGGGGCCTGAGTCGGTTC. It encodes CASSGGGLSRF.

By sample fraction, this clonotype is medium-sized. The gene calls are TRBV10-3 and TRBJ2-5, with 14 bases matching TRBD2. V trimming: 6 bases; J trimming: 3 bases; junction bases outside the gene matches: 12. In germline, CDR1 is ENHRY, CDR2 SYGVKD. This CDR3 region has 18 residues. The CDR3 DNA is TGTGCCATCAGGGGACTAGCGGGGGCTGCCTGGGGGAAAGAGACCCAGTACTTC. Encoded protein: CAIRGLAGAAWGKETQYF.